Listed here are 26 T cell receptor beta chains from one sample, sequenced in a study of blood T cell repertoires in COVID-19. The table came from immunoSEQ multiplex PCR; TCRdb's copy has only in-frame clones and leaves some out. The repertoire includes 90,000 to 100,000 clones, about 88% of them detected once, and roughly 17% sits in the top ten. Sequencing was carried out using peripheral blood. Receptors were obtained from a woman aged 60-75 years with acute or convalescent COVID-19.

The V and J genes are TRBV6-6 and TRBJ2-5; 7 bases are a match to TRBD2. Germline V gene sequence: CDR1 MNHNY, CDR2 SVGAGI (reference sequence). This CDR3 has 14 amino acids. After removal of 5 bases from V and 5 bases from J, the junction contained 8 bases not matched to a gene. Here the CDR3 reads CASSLTTSSETQYF. DNA for the CDR3: TGTGCCAGCAGTCTCACGACTAGCTCGGAGACCCAGTACTTC.

The rearrangement joins TRBV7-3 to TRBJ1-1; D is ambiguous. CDR3 length: 13 residues. Germline V gene data show CDR1 as SGHTA and CDR2 as FQGTGA. Trimming left V 5 bases short and J 8 bases short, with 15 bases between. This CDR3 reads CASSESGPAEAFF. The CDR3 nucleotides read TGTGCCAGCAGCGAGTCAGGCCCGGCGGAAGCTTTCTTT.

This chain joins TRBV13 and TRBJ1-3; TRBD1 might be the D (5 bases). There are 16 residues in the CDR3. Germline CDR1 and CDR2: PRHDT and FYEKMQ (reference sequence). The V and J ends lost 5 bases and 4 bases respectively, with 18 bases between them. The CDR3 DNA sequence: TGTGCCAGCAGCCCGAGGCGGGGGGGAGGAGGAAACACCATATATTTT. It translates to CASSPRRGGGGNTIYF.

The CDR3 here is CASTRTEINSPLHF. DNA of the CDR3: TGTGCCAGCACGCGGACAGAGATTAATTCACCCCTCCACTTT. The chain couples TRBV28 to TRBJ1-6, with TRBD1 as a possible D gene (6 bases). Trimming removed 7 bases from V and 6 bases from J, with 13 bases in between. The CDR3 has 14 amino acids. The germline V gene encodes CDR1 MDHEN and CDR2 SYDVKM.

This clone was detected once. The chain employs TRBV4-2 and TRBJ1-6; maybe TRBD1 (5 bases). Germline V CDR1 and CDR2: LGHNA, YNFKEQ. V lost 6 bases and J 0 bases, leaving 12 bases between the germline ends. The CDR3 sequence is 16 residues long. CDR3 amino acids: CASRATASSYNSPLHF. The DNA of the CDR3 is TGTGCCAGCAGGGCGACAGCTAGCTCCTATAATTCACCCCTCCACTTT.

The genes are TRBV9 and TRBJ2-7; D is perhaps TRBD2 (6 bases). V lost 4 bases to trimming and J lost 1 base, with 18 bases between them. CDR3 length equals 16 residues. Germline CDR1 SGDLS, CDR2 YYNGEE. The CDR3 loop is CASSPRGAGESYEQYF. CDR3 nucleotides: TGTGCCAGCAGCCCCCGCGGGGCAGGAGAATCCTACGAGCAGTACTTC.

The chain recombines TRBV28 with TRBJ1-2; D is perhaps TRBD1 (5 bases). V lost 6 bases to trimming and J lost 8 bases, with 25 bases between them. This CDR3 is 16 amino acids long. Germline assignment: CDR1 MDHEN and CDR2 SYDVKM. The CDR3 nucleotides are TGTGCCAGCAGATTCCAATCGGACAAGGCCGGATGGGGCTACACCTTC. It translates to CASRFQSDKAGWGYTF.

The rearrangement joins TRBV9 to TRBJ2-3; 8 positions agree with TRBD1. This CDR3 comprises 15 residues. The trim removed 4 bases at V and 2 bases at J, leaving 6 bases unmatched. The V gene's germline CDR1 is SGDLS and CDR2 YYNGEE. The CDR3 DNA reads as TGTGCCAGCAGCCCATGGACAGGGCCCACAGATACGCAGTATTTT. This sequence encodes CASSPWTGPTDTQYF. The variable domain in full, with the rest retrieved from reference TRBV9 and TRBJ2-3, is DSGVTQTPKHLITATGQRVTLRCSPRSGDLSVYWYQQSLDQGLQFLIQYYNGEERAKGNILERFSAQQFPDLHSELNLSSLELGDSALYFCASSPWTGPTDTQYFGPGTRLTVL.

This sequence joins TRBV9 and TRBJ2-1; 8 nucleotides line up with TRBD2. Unmatched junction bases numbered 5, after V lost 1 base and J lost 8 bases. This CDR3 has 14 residues. The V gene's germline CDR1 is SGDLS and CDR2 YYNGEE. This CDR3 is CASSVLIGGDEQFF. Written as DNA, the CDR3 is TGTGCCAGCAGCGTACTGATCGGGGGGGATGAGCAGTTCTTC.

The V gene is TRBV2, the J gene TRBJ1-5, with 7 bases that match TRBD1. This CDR3 spans 14 amino acids. Germline CDR1 and CDR2: SNHLY and FYNNEI. V lost 2 bases and J lost 11; bases outside the gene matches: 9. The CDR3 protein is CASSERTGRRSQHF. CDR3 DNA: TGTGCCAGCAGTGAAAGGACAGGCCGGAGGTCCCAGCATTTT.

A single count supports this clone. This chain joins TRBV27 and TRBJ1-1; 9 bases align to TRBD1. V shed 5 bases, J shed 1 base, and the junction held 14 bases outside the gene matches. The CDR3 spans 18 residues. Germline-derived CDR1 and CDR2 are MNHEY and SMNVEV (reference sequence). The CDR3 nucleotides read TGTGCCAGCAGTGCCGGACAAACACAGGGGGCATGGAACACTGAAGCTTTCTTT. It translates to CASSAGQTQGAWNTEAFF.

The gene calls are TRBV12-3 or TRBV12-4 and TRBJ2-7; a weak D match, TRBD1 (5 bases). CDR3 length: 13 amino acids. Trimming took off 8 bases at V and 5 bases at J, with 16 bases between the two ends. The CDR3 here is CASARNRWDEQYF. In DNA, the CDR3 is TGTGCCAGCGCAAGAAACAGGTGGGACGAGCAGTACTTC.

This clone was observed a single time. The J gene is TRBJ1-2, the V gene TRBV6-5; D may be TRBD1 (5 bases). CDR1 MNHEY and CDR2 SVGAGI come from the germline V gene. V was pared by 0 bases and J by 8 bases, with 13 bases between. The CDR3 is 14 residues long. The CDR3 spells CASSYSRQGEGYTF. The CDR3 DNA reads as TGTGCCAGCAGTTACTCCCGGCAGGGCGAGGGCTACACCTTC.

The gene calls are TRBV5-5 and TRBJ1-1; no clear D. The CDR3 covers 14 residues. V gave up 1 base and J gave up 0 bases, with 7 bases separating them. Germline V gives CDR1 SGHKS, CDR2 YYEKEE (reference sequence). The CDR3 DNA follows: TGTGCCAGCAGCTTGACAGTGATGAACACTGAAGCTTTCTTT. It translates to CASSLTVMNTEAFF.

This clone was found a few times. The V call is TRBV28, the J call TRBJ1-3; D might be TRBD1 (5 bases). V shed 10 bases and J shed 0 bases, with 10 bases lying between them. Germline CDR1 is MDHEN and CDR2 is SYDVKM. The CDR3 totals 13 residues. CDR3 sequence: CAIRGSSGNTIYF. The CDR3 coding sequence is TGTGCCATCCGGGGGAGCTCTGGAAACACCATATATTTT.

This clone was observed a single time. This sequence joins TRBV7-2 and TRBJ1-3; D is perhaps TRBD1 (5 bases). The V end was cut by 3 bases, the J end by 0 bases, with 21 bases between. CDR1 is SGHTA and CDR2 is FQGNSA in the germline V gene. The CDR3 extends over 19 amino acids. For the CDR3, the DNA is TGTGCCAGCAGCTTCCCGGGACTTCCCGAATCCTACTCTGGAAACACCATATATTTT. Its protein product is CASSFPGLPESYSGNTIYF.

This clone was detected only a few times. This chain connects TRBV12-3 or TRBV12-4 to TRBJ1-1; 8 nucleotides align to TRBD1. Trimming at V came to 6 bases and at J to 4 bases, leaving 4 bases not matched to a gene. The CDR3 spans 13 residues. In nucleotides, the CDR3 is TGTGCCAGCAGCTGGACAGGGTCCACTGAAGCTTTCTTT. Its protein product is CASSWTGSTEAFF.

V usage is TRBV18 and J usage is TRBJ1-1, with 9 bases lining up with TRBD1. The germline CDR1 and CDR2 sequences are KGHSH and LQKENI. V gave up 6 bases and J gave up 0 bases; unmatched junction bases: 8. The CDR3 spans 16 residues. DNA for the CDR3: TGTGCCAGCTCCGGGACAGGGATTACAATGAACACTGAAGCTTTCTTT. The encoded protein is CASSGTGITMNTEAFF.

The V and J genes are TRBV5-1 and TRBJ2-1, with 9 bases fitting TRBD2. The ends lost 3 bases at V and 4 bases at J; junction bases unmatched: 20. CDR3 length: 20 amino acids. Germline CDR1 is SGHRS and CDR2 is YFSETQ. In DNA form, the CDR3 reads TGCGCCAGCAGCTCTATTAGCGGGGGAGATCCTCTTAGGGGTTACAATGAGCAGTTCTTC. Its translation is CASSSISGGDPLRGYNEQFF.

The V call is TRBV6-9, the J call TRBJ1-5, with D possibly being TRBD1 (6 bases). CDR1 MNHGY and CDR2 SVAAGI come from the germline V gene. V was shortened by 7 bases and J by 7 bases, with 23 bases between the two germline ends. The CDR3 runs to 16 residues. The CDR3 region has the DNA TGTGCCAGCACCTCCACAGGGTGGGCGCTTCGACAGCCCCAGCATTTT. This gives the protein CASTSTGWALRQPQHF.

V and J are TRBV28 and TRBJ1-2; weak D call: TRBD1 (5 bases). Per germline, CDR1 MDHEN and CDR2 SYDVKM. CDR3 length equals 12 residues. Trimming stripped 9 bases from V and 2 bases from J, with 10 bases between. CDR3 sequence: CARSGINYGYTF. CDR3 nucleotide sequence: TGTGCCAGGTCAGGGATAAACTATGGCTACACCTTC.

The rearrangement uses TRBV18 and TRBJ2-3; TRBD1 is a possible D gene (6 bases). Between the trimmed V and J ends, which lost 5 bases and 1 base, there was a span of 10 bases. Germline-derived CDR1 and CDR2 are KGHSH and LQKENI. CDR3 length: 14 amino acids. In DNA form, the CDR3 reads TGTGCCAGCTCATCGAACAGGGGCACAGATACGCAGTATTTT. It codes for CASSSNRGTDTQYF.

A single count supports this clone. The chain carries TRBV7-2 and TRBJ1-2; no firm D call. V was trimmed by 0 bases and J by 3 bases, leaving 8 bases between them. Germline CDR1 and CDR2: SGHTA and FQGNSA. CDR3 length equals 14 residues. CDR3: CASSLASEHYGYTF. The CDR3 DNA follows: TGTGCCAGCAGCTTAGCATCCGAGCACTATGGCTACACCTTC.

The CDR3, as DNA: TGTGCCAGCCAACAAACGCAGGGGATGTACGAGCAGTACTTC. Its protein product is CASQQTQGMYEQYF. J is TRBJ2-7 and V is TRBV7-2; D is possibly TRBD1 (6 bases). The CDR3 has 14 amino acids. In germline, CDR1 is SGHTA, CDR2 FQGNSA. V lost 8 bases and J 4 bases, leaving 18 bases between the germline ends.

The rearrangement links TRBV11-3 to TRBJ1-1; D might be TRBD1 (5 bases). The CDR3 has 16 residues. Trimming pared 5 bases from V and 0 bases from J, leaving 16 bases between. The germline CDR1 and CDR2 sequences are SGHNT and YENEEA. CDR3 nucleotide sequence: TGTGCCAGCAGCCCGGATCCCCAGGGTATGAACACTGAAGCTTTCTTT. Amino acid sequence: CASSPDPQGMNTEAFF.

The chain has TRBV12-2 and TRBJ1-2; the listed D gene, TRBD1, was not tested against the DNA. TRBV12-2 is recorded as a pseudogene. The CDR3 runs to 19 residues. The CDR3 is CASRFKSLRPGQEPGGYTF. CDR3 DNA sequence: TGTGCAAGTCGCTTCAAGTCGCTCCGGCCGGGACAGGAGCCGGGTGGCTACACCTTC.